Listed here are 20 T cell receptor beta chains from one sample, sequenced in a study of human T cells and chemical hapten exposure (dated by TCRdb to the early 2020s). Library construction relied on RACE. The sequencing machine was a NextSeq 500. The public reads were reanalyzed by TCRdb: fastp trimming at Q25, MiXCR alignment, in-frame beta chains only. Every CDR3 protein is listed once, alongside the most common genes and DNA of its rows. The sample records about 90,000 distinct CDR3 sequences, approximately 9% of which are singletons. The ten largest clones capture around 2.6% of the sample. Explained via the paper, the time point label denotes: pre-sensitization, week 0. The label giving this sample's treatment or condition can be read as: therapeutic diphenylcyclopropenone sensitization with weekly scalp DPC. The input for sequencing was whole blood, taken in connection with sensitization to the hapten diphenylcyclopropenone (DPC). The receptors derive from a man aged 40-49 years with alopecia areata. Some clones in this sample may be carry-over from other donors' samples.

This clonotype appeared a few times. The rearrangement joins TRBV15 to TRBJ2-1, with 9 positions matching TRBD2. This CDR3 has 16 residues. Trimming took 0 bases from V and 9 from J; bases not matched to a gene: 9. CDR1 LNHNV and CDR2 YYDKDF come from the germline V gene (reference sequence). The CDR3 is CATSRDQSGLAFEQFF. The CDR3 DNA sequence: TGTGCCACCAGCAGAGATCAATCGGGACTAGCATTTGAGCAGTTCTTC.

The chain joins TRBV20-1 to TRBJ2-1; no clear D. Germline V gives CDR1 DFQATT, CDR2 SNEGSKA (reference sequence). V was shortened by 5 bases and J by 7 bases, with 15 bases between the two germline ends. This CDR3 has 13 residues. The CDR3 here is CSARLPSANEQFF. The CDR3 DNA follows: TGCAGTGCTCGACTCCCCTCTGCTAATGAGCAGTTCTTC.

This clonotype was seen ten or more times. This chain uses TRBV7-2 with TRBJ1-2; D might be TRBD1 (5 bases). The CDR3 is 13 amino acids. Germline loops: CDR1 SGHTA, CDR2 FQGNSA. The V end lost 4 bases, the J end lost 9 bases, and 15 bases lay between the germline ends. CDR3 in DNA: TGTGCCAGCAGCTACGAGAGGGGTGGACGCTACACCTTC. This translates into CASSYERGGRYTF.

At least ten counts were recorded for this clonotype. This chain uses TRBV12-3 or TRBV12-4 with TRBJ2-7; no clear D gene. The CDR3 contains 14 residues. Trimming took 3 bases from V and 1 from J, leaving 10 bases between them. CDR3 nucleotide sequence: TGTGCCAGCAGTTTGGGTCCCAGATCCTACGAGCAGTACTTC. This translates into CASSLGPRSYEQYF.

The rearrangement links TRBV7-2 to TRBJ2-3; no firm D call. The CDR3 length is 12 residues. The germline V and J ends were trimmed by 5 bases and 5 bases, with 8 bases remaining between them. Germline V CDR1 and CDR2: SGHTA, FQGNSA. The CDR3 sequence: CASSARRDTQYF. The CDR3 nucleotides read TGTGCCAGCAGCGCCCGGAGAGATACGCAGTATTTT.

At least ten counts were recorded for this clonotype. The CDR3 spells CASTPGGIRSYNEQFF. Here the CDR3 DNA reads TGTGCCAGCACCCCTGGAGGTATTCGATCCTACAATGAGCAGTTCTTC. The chain combines TRBV7-9 with TRBJ2-1, with D tentatively TRBD2 (5 bases). Looked up from germline, CDR1 is SEHNR and CDR2 is FQNEAQ (reference sequence). V gave up 7 bases and J gave up 1 base, with 17 bases separating them. The CDR3 runs 16 residues.

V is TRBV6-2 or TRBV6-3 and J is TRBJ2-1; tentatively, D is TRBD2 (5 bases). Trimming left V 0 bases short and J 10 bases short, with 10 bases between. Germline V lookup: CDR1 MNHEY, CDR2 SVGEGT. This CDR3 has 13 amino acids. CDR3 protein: CASSYSWRSEQFF. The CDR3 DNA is TGTGCCAGCAGTTACTCGTGGAGGTCGGAGCAGTTCTTC.

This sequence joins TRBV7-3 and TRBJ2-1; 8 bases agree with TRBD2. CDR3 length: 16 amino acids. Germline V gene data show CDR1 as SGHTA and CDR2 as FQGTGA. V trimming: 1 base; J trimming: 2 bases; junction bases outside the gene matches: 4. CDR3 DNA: TGTGCCAGCAGCTTAATCGGGGGGGCAACCTACAATGAGCAGTTCTTC. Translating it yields CASSLIGGATYNEQFF.

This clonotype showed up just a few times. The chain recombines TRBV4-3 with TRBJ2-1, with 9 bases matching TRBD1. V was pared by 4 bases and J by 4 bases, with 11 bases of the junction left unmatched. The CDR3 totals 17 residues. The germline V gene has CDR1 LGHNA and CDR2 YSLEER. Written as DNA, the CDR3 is TGCGCCAGCAGCCGCGGAGTACCGGGACAGGGATACAATGAGCAGTTCTTC. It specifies CASSRGVPGQGYNEQFF.

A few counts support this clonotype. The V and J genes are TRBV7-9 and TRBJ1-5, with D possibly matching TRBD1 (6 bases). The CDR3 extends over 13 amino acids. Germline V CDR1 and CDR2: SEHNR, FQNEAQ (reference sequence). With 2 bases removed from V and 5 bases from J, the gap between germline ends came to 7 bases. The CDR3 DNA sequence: TGTGCCAGCAGCTTATCAGGGGATCAGCCCCAGCATTTT. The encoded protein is CASSLSGDQPQHF.

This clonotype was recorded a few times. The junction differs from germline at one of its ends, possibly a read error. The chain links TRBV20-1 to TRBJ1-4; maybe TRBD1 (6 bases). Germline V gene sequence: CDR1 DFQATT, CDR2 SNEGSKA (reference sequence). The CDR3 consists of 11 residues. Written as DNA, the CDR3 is TGCAGTGCTAGAGCCCTGAAACAGGGCGGGTTT. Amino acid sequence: CSARALKQGGF.

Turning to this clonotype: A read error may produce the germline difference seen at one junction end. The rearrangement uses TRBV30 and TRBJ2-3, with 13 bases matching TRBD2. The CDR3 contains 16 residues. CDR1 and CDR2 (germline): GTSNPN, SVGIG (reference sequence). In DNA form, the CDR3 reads TGTGCCTGGAGTTTTACTCGCGGACTAGCGGGAGATACGCGGTATTTT. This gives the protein CAWSFTRGLAGDTRYF. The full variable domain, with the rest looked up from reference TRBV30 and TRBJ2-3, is SQTIHQWPATLVQPVGSPLSLECTVEGTSNPNLYWYRQAAGRGLQLLFYSVGIGQISSEVPQNLSASRPQDRQFILSSKKLLLSDSGFYLCAWSFTRGLAGDTRYFGPGTRLTVL.

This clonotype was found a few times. CDR3 protein: CAISERGQPNSGRETQYF. CDR3 in DNA: TGTGCCATCAGTGAGCGGGGACAGCCAAATTCTGGGCGGGAGACCCAGTACTTC. This chain connects TRBV10-3 to TRBJ2-5, with 7 bases fitting TRBD1. The germline V gene has CDR1 ENHRY and CDR2 SYGVKD. CDR3 size: 18 residues. V was clipped by 2 bases and J by 5 bases; unmatched bases: 17.

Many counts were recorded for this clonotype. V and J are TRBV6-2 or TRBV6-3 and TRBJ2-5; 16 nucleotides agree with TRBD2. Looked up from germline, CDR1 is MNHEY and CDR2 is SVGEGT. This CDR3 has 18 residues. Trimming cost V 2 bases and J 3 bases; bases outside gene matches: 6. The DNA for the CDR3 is TGTGCCAGCAGTTACCCCGGGACTAGCGGGAGGGGGGAAGAGACCCAGTACTTC. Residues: CASSYPGTSGRGEETQYF.

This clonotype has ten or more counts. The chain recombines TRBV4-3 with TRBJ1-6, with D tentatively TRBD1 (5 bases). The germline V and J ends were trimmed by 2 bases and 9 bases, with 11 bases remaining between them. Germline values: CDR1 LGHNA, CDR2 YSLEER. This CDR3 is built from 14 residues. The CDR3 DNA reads TGCGCCAGCAGCCAACAGGGAGGTGGTTCACCCCTCCACTTT. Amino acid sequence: CASSQQGGGSPLHF.

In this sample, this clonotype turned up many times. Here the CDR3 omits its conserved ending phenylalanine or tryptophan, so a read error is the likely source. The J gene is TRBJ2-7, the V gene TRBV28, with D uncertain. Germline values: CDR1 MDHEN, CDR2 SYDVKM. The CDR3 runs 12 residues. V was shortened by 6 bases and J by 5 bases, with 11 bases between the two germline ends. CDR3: CASSTFVHEQYL. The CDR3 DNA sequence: TGTGCCAGCAGCACCTTTGTCCACGAGCAGTACCTC.

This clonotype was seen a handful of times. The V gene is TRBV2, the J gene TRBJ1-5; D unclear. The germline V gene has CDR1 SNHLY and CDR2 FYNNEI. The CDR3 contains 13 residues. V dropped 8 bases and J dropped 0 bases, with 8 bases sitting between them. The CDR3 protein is CASGRDSNQPQHF. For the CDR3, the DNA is TGTGCCAGCGGGCGTGATAGCAATCAGCCCCAGCATTTT.

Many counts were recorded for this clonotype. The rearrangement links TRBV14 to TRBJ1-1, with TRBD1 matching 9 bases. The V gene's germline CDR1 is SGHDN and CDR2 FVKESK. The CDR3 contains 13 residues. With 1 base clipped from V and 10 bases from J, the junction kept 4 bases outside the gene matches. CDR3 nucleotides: TGTGCCAGCAGCCAAGGGGGACAGGGAACAGCTTTCTTT. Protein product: CASSQGGQGTAFF.

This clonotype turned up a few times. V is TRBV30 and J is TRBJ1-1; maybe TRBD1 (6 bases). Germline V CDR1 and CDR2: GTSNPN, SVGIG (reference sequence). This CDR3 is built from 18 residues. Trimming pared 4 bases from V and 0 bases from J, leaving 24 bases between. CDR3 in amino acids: CAWTRERGDTNMNTEAFF. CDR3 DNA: TGTGCCTGGACCCGCGAGAGAGGGGACACCAACATGAACACTGAAGCTTTCTTT.

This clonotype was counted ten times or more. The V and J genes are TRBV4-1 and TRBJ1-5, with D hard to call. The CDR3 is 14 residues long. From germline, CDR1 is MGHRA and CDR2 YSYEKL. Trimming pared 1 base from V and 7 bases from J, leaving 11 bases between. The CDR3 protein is CASSQGAPLQPQHF. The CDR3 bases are TGCGCCAGCAGCCAAGGAGCCCCCCTGCAGCCCCAGCATTTT.